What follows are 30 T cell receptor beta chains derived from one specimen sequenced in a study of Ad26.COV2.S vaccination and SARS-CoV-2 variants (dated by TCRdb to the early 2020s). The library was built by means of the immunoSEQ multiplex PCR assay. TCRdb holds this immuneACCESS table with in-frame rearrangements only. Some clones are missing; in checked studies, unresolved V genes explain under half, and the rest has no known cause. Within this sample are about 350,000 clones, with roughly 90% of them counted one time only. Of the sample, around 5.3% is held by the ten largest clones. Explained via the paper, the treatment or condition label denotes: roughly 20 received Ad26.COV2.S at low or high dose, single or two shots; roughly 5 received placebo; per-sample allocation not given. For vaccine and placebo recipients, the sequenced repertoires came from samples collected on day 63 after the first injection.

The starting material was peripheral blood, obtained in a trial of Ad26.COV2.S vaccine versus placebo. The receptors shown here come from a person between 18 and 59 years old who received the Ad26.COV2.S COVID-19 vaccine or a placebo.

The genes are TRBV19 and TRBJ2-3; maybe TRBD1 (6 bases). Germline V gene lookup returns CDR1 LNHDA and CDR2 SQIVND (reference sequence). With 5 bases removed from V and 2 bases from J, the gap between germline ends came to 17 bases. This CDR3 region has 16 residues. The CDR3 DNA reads TGTGCCAGTAGTCAAGAGGGACACCTTTTCACAGATACGCAGTATTTT. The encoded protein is CASSQEGHLFTDTQYF.

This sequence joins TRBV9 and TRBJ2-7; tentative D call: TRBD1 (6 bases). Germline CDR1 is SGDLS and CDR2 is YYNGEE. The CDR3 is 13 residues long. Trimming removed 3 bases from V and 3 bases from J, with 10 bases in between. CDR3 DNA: TGTGCCAGCAGCGGACAGGACAGCTACGAGCAGTACTTC. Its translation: CASSGQDSYEQYF.

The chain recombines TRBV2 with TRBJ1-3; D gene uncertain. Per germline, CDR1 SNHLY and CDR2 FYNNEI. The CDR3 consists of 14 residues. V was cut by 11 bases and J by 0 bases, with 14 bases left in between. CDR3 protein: CAVSGLSSGNTIYF. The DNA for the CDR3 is TGTGCCGTTTCCGGACTGAGCTCTGGAAACACCATATATTTT.

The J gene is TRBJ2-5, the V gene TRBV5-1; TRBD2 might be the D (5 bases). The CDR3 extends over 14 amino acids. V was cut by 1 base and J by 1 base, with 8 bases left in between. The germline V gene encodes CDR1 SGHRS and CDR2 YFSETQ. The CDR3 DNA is TGCGCCAGCAGCTTGCCGGGGAGCCAAGAGACCCAGTACTTC. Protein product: CASSLPGSQETQYF.

Written as DNA, the CDR3 is TGCGCCAGCAGCCCGGCCAAGGGGACCATGAACACTGAAGCTTTCTTT. Its protein is CASSPAKGTMNTEAFF. The chain carries TRBV4-1 and TRBJ1-1, with D tentatively TRBD1 (5 bases). Germline assignment: CDR1 MGHRA and CDR2 YSYEKL. V lost 4 bases to trimming and J lost 0 bases, with 15 bases between them. CDR3 size: 16 residues.

CDR3 DNA: TGTGCCAGCAGTGCCCGCAGCGGGGGAGTATACGAGCAGTACTTC. Amino acid sequence: CASSARSGGVYEQYF. The chain couples TRBV2 to TRBJ2-7; 8 positions match TRBD2. Trimming took 4 bases from V and 4 from J; bases not matched to a gene: 9. The germline V gene has CDR1 SNHLY and CDR2 FYNNEI. This CDR3 region has 15 residues.

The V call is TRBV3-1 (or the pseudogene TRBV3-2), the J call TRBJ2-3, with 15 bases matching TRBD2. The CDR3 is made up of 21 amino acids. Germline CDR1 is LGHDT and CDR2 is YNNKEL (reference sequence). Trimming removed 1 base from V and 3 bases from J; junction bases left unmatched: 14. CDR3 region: CASSQGVLHWGLAGGTDTQYF. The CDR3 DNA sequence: TGTGCCAGCAGCCAAGGTGTGCTCCATTGGGGACTAGCGGGGGGTACAGATACGCAGTATTTT.

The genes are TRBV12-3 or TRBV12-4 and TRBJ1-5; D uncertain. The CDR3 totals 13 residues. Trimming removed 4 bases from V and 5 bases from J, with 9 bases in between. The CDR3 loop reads CASSYGYDQPQHF. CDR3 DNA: TGTGCCAGCAGTTATGGGTACGATCAGCCCCAGCATTTT.

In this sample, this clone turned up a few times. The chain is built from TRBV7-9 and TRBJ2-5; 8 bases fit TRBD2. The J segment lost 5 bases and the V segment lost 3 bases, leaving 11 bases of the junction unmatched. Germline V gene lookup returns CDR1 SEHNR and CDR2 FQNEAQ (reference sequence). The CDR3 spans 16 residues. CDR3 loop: CASSLASGLWRETQYF. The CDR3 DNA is TGTGCCAGCAGCTTGGCTAGCGGGCTTTGGCGGGAGACCCAGTACTTC.

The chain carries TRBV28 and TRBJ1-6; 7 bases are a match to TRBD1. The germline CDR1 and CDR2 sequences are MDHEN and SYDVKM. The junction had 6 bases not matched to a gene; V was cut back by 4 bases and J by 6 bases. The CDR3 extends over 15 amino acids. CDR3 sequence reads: CASSSRGGGNSPLHF. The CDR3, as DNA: TGTGCCAGCAGTTCCAGGGGGGGAGGTAATTCACCCCTCCACTTT.

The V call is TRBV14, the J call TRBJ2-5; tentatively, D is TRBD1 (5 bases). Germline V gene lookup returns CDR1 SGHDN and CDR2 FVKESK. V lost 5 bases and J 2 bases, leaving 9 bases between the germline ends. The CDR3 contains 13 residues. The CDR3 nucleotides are TGTGCCAGCAGCGGGGCTTTGCAAGAGACCCAGTACTTC. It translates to CASSGALQETQYF.

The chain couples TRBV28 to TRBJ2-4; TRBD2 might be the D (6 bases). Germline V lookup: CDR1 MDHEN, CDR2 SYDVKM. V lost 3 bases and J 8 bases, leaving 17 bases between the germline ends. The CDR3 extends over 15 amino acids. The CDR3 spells CASSFGGAVKDIQYF. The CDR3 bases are TGTGCCAGCAGTTTTGGCGGGGCAGTCAAGGACATTCAGTACTTC.

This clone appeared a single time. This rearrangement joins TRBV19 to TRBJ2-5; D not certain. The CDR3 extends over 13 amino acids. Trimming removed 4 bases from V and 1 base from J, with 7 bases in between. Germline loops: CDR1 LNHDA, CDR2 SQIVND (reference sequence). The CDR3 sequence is CASSKDIQETQYF. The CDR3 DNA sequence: TGTGCCAGTAGTAAAGACATCCAAGAGACCCAGTACTTC. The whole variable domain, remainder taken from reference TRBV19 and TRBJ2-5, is DGGITQSPKYLFRKEGQNVTLSCEQNLNHDAMYWYRQDPGQGLRLIYYSQIVNDFQKGDIAEGYSVSREKKESFPLTVTSAQKNPTAFYLCASSKDIQETQYFGPGTRLLVL.

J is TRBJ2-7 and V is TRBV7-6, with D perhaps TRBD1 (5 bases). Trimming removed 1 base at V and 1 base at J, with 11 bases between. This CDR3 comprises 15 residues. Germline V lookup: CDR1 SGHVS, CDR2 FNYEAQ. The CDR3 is CASSLGQGWSYEQYF. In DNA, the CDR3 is TGTGCCAGCAGCTTAGGTCAGGGATGGTCCTACGAGCAGTACTTC.

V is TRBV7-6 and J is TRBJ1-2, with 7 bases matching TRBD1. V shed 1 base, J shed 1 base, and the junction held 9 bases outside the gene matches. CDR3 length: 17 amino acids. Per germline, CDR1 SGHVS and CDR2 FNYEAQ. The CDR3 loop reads CASSLDPRQGDNYGYTF. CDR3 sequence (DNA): TGTGCCAGCAGCTTAGATCCCCGACAGGGCGATAACTATGGCTACACCTTC. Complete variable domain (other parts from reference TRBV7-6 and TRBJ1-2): GAGVSQSPRYKVTKRGQDVALRCDPISGHVSLYWYRQALGQGPEFLTYFNYEAQQDKSGLPNDRFSAERPEGSISTLTIQRTEQRDSAMYRCASSLDPRQGDNYGYTFGSGTRLTVV.

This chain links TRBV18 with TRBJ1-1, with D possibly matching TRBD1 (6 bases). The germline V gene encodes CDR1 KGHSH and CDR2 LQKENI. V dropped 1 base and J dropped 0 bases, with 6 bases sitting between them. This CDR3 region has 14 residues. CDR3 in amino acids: CASSPRDMNTEAFF. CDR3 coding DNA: TGTGCCAGCTCACCACGGGACATGAACACTGAAGCTTTCTTT.

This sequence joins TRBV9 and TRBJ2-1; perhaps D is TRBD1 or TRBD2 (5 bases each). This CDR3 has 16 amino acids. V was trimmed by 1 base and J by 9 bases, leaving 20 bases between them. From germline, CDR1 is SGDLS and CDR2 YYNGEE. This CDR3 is CASSVRSGTHGAEQFF. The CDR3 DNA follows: TGTGCCAGCAGCGTAAGATCCGGGACGCACGGGGCTGAGCAGTTCTTC. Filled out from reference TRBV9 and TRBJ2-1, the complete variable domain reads DSGVTQTPKHLITATGQRVTLRCSPRSGDLSVYWYQQSLDQGLQFLIQYYNGEERAKGNILERFSAQQFPDLHSELNLSSLELGDSALYFCASSVRSGTHGAEQFFGPGTRLTVL.

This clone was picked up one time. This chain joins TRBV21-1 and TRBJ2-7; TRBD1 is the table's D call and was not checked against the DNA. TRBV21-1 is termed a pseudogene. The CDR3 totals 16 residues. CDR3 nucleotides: TGTGCCAGCAGCAAAAAGGAGGGACAGGGGTTCGACGAGCAGTACTTC. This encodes CASSKKEGQGFDEQYF.

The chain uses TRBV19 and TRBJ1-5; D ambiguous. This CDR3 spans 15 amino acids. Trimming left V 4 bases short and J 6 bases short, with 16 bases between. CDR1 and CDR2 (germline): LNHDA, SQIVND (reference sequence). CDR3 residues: CASSNYLGDVQPQHF. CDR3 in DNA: TGTGCCAGTAGTAACTATCTCGGAGATGTTCAGCCCCAGCATTTT.

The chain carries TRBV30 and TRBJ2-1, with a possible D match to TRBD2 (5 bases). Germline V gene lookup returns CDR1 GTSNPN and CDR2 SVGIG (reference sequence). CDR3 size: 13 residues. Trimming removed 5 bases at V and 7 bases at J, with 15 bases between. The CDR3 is CAWGLVGVNEQFF. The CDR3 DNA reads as TGTGCCTGGGGACTTGTGGGAGTTAATGAGCAGTTCTTC.

The CDR3 region has the DNA TGTGCCAGCAGCTACCGGCGGGGGGATTCCTATGGCTACACCTTC. This translates into CASSYRRGDSYGYTF. The chain links TRBV7-2 to TRBJ1-2, with D maybe TRBD1 (5 bases). The germline V and J ends were trimmed by 4 bases and 4 bases, with 16 bases remaining between them. Germline V gene lookup returns CDR1 SGHTA and CDR2 FQGNSA. This CDR3 comprises 15 residues.

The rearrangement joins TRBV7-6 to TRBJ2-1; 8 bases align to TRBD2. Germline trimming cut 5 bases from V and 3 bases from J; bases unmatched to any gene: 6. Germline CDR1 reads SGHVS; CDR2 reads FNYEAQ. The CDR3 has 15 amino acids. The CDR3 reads CASSTSSGYYNEQFF. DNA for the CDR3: TGTGCCAGCAGCACGTCTAGCGGGTACTACAATGAGCAGTTCTTC.

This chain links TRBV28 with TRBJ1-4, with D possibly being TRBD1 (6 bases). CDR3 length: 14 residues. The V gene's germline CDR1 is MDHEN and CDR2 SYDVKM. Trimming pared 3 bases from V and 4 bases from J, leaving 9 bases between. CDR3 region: CASSFGQINEKLFF. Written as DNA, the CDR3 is TGTGCCAGCAGTTTTGGACAGATTAATGAAAAACTGTTTTTT.

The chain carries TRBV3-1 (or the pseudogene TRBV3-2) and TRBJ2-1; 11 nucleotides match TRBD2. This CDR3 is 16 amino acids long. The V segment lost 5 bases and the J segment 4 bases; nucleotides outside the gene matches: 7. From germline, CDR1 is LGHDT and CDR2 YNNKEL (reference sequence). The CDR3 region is CASSTGLAVAYNEQFF. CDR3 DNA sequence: TGTGCCAGCAGCACGGGACTAGCGGTTGCTTACAATGAGCAGTTCTTC.

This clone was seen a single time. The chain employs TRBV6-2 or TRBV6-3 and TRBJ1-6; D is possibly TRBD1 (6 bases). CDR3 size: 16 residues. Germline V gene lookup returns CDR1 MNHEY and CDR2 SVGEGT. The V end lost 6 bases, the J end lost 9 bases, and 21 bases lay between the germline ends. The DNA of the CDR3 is TGTGCCAGCAGCCCTACCGCGGAGGGGGTAGGTTCACCCCTCCACTTT. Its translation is CASSPTAEGVGSPLHF.

DNA of the CDR3: TGTGCCAGCAGCGTAGGTACCCGGGGTACAGAGCAGTACTTC. Translated, it gives CASSVGTRGTEQYF. The V and J genes are TRBV9 and TRBJ2-7, with D possibly being TRBD2 (5 bases). V was shortened by 0 bases and J by 7 bases, with 14 bases between the two germline ends. CDR3 length equals 14 residues. CDR1 and CDR2 from the germline V gene are SGDLS and YYNGEE.

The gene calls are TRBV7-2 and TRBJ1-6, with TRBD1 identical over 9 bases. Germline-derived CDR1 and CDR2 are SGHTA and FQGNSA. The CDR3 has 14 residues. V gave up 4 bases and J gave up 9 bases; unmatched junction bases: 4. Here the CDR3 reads CASSSQGAGSPLHF. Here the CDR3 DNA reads TGTGCCAGCAGCTCACAGGGGGCAGGTTCACCCCTCCACTTT.

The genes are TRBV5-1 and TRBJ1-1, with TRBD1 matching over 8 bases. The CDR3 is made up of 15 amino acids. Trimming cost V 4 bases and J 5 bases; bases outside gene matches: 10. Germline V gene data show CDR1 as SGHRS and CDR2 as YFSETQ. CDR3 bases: TGCGCCAGCAGCCTTATCACAGGGGGTTGGACTGAAGCTTTCTTT. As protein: CASSLITGGWTEAFF.

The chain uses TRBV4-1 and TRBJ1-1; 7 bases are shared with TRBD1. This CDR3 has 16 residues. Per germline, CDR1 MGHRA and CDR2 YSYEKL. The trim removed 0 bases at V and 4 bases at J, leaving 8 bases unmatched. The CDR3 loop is CASSQDQGGRVTEAFF. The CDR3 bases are TGCGCCAGCAGCCAAGATCAGGGGGGTAGGGTCACTGAAGCTTTCTTT.

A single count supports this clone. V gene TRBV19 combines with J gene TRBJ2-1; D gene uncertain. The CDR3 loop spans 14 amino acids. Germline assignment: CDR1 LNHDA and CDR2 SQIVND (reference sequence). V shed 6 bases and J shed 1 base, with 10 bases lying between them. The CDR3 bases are TGTGCCAGTAGCGTAATTGGGTCCTACAATGAGCAGTTCTTC. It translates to CASSVIGSYNEQFF.